This T cell receptor (beta chain) emerged from a study of cytomegalovirus exposure and HLA in healthy donors. PCR primers comprised 60 Vbeta and 13 Jbeta primers. Clones were sequenced by immunoSEQ multiplex PCR, and TCRdb holds only the in-frame ones, with some missing. The table includes roughly 130,000 clones, around three quarters detected once. The germline V gene encodes CDR1 KGHSH and CDR2 LQKENI. This CDR3 comprises 16 residues. With 1 base clipped from V and 4 bases from J, the junction kept 8 bases outside the gene matches. The chain has TRBV18 and TRBJ2-7, with 9 bases matching TRBD2. Sequenced input: PBMCs. This receptor was taken from a young man in good health and CMV-seronegative. The CDR3 loop reads CASSPRSSLAGYEQYV. The DNA of the CDR3 is TGTGCCAGCTCACCACGCAGTTCGCTAGCGGGATACGAGCAGTACGTC.